These 22 T cell receptor beta chains share one sample of origin, sequenced in a study of control samples from healthy donors and cancer patients. This table comes from immunoSEQ multiplex PCR, and its TCRdb copy is limited to in-frame clones, with some not included. Seen here are approximately 27,000 clones, approximately 85% observed once, and the top ten hold roughly 6.3%. Sequenced input: PBMCs. All receptors come from a woman aged 55-69 years with head and neck cancer.

V usage is TRBV4-2 and J usage is TRBJ1-3; possibly TRBD1 for D (6 bases). The CDR3 consists of 14 residues. The germline CDR1 and CDR2 sequences are LGHNA and YNFKEQ. The V end was cut by 4 bases, the J end by 3 bases, with 10 bases between. CDR3 in amino acids: CASSRTVRGNTIYF. The CDR3 DNA reads TGTGCCAGCAGCCGGACAGTGCGTGGAAACACCATATATTTT.

The J gene is TRBJ2-1, the V gene TRBV28; 7 bases align to TRBD1. V was pared by 7 bases and J by 7 bases, with 16 bases of the junction left unmatched. Germline CDR1 and CDR2: MDHEN and SYDVKM. There are 16 residues in the CDR3. CDR3 protein: CASIPSFGQGDNEQFF. In DNA form, the CDR3 reads TGTGCCAGCATCCCATCGTTTGGGCAGGGGGATAATGAGCAGTTCTTC. The whole variable domain, remainder taken from reference TRBV28 and TRBJ2-1, is DVKVTQSSRYLVKRTGEKVFLECVQDMDHENMFWYRQDPGLGLRLIYFSYDVKMKEKGDIPEGYSVSREKKERFSLILESASTNQTSMYLCASIPSFGQGDNEQFFGPGTRLTVL.

The V call is TRBV29-1, the J call TRBJ2-1; D could derive from TRBD1 or TRBD2 (8 bases each). V was shortened by 2 bases and J by 4 bases, with 21 bases between the two germline ends. CDR3 length: 17 residues. The germline V gene encodes CDR1 SQVTM and CDR2 ANQGSEA. CDR3 DNA: TGCAGCGTTGAAACAGGGGGGAAGCGGGAGCAGTACAATGAGCAGTTCTTC. Translated, it gives CSVETGGKREQYNEQFF.

This sequence joins TRBV6-2 or TRBV6-3 and TRBJ1-5; D unclear. CDR3 length: 15 residues. Germline CDR1 reads MNHEY; CDR2 reads SVGEGT. V lost 3 bases and J 0 bases, leaving 9 bases between the germline ends. The CDR3: CASSYGHNSNQPQHF. The CDR3 DNA reads TGTGCCAGCAGTTATGGGCACAATAGCAATCAGCCCCAGCATTTT.

V is TRBV4-1 and J is TRBJ1-4; 8 nucleotides match TRBD1. Trimming at V came to 0 bases and at J to 7 bases, leaving 7 bases not matched to a gene. The germline gives CDR1 MGHRA, CDR2 YSYEKL. The length of the CDR3 is 16 residues. CDR3 DNA sequence: TGCGCCAGCAGCCAAGATCGTACAGGGGGACTTGAAAAACTGTTTTTT. It encodes CASSQDRTGGLEKLFF.

V usage is TRBV5-1 and J usage is TRBJ2-7; D may be TRBD1 (7 bases). This CDR3 spans 16 amino acids. Germline CDR1 and CDR2: SGHRS and YFSETQ. V lost 4 bases to trimming and J lost 2 bases, with 19 bases between them. CDR3 loop: CASSPGDSPFPYEQYF. Here the CDR3 DNA reads TGCGCCAGCAGCCCGGGGGACAGTCCCTTTCCCTACGAGCAGTACTTC. The full variable domain, its missing parts supplied by reference TRBV5-1 and TRBJ2-7, is KAGVTQTPRYLIKTRGQQVTLSCSPISGHRSVSWYQQTPGQGLQFLFEYFSETQRNKGNFPGRFSGRQFSNSRSEMNVSTLELGDSALYLCASSPGDSPFPYEQYFGPGTRLTVT.

This clone was detected a few times. The V and J genes are TRBV9 and TRBJ1-4; a weak D match, TRBD1 (5 bases). Germline V gene sequence: CDR1 SGDLS, CDR2 YYNGEE. CDR3 size: 18 residues. V dropped 0 bases and J dropped 1 base, with 16 bases sitting between them. CDR3 DNA: TGTGCCAGCAGCGTAGAAGCGTTCAGGGAAGGAACTAATGAAAAACTGTTTTTT. Its protein is CASSVEAFREGTNEKLFF.

The chain joins TRBV4-2 to TRBJ1-1; D is unclear. This CDR3 is 14 amino acids long. V gave up 0 bases and J gave up 1 base, with 6 bases separating them. Per germline, CDR1 LGHNA and CDR2 YNFKEQ. Written as DNA, the CDR3 is TGTGCCAGCAGCCAAGATCGGGGGAACACTGAAGCTTTCTTT. It is translated as CASSQDRGNTEAFF.

This clone was counted a single time. The gene calls are TRBV19 and TRBJ2-3, with D possibly being TRBD2 (6 bases). The CDR3 runs 15 residues. Trimming removed 3 bases at V and 0 bases at J, with 10 bases between. CDR1 is LNHDA, CDR2 SQIVND, per germline (reference sequence). The CDR3 region has the DNA TGTGCCAGTAGTATGATTAGCGGTAGCACAGATACGCAGTATTTT. As protein: CASSMISGSTDTQYF.

The chain recombines TRBV5-1 with TRBJ1-6; D remains unclear. Between the trimmed V and J ends, which lost 1 base and 10 bases, there was a span of 15 bases. The CDR3 sequence is 15 residues long. CDR1 is SGHRS and CDR2 is YFSETQ in the germline V gene. The CDR3 loop is CASSLYSRAFSPLHF. CDR3 DNA: TGCGCCAGCAGCTTGTATTCGCGGGCCTTCTCACCCCTCCACTTT.

The chain links TRBV11-3 to TRBJ2-2; D gene ambiguous. V lost 0 bases, J lost 6 bases, and 20 bases lay in between. The CDR3 totals 18 residues. Germline loops: CDR1 SGHNT, CDR2 YENEEA. The CDR3 reads CASSLDGVGAKSSGELFF. CDR3 nucleotides: TGTGCCAGCAGCTTAGATGGAGTGGGTGCCAAGTCGTCCGGGGAGCTGTTTTTT.

J is TRBJ1-5 and V is TRBV19; D is perhaps TRBD1 (5 bases). This CDR3 comprises 14 residues. Germline V gene data show CDR1 as LNHDA and CDR2 as SQIVND (reference sequence). Trimming removed 5 bases at V and 0 bases at J, with 8 bases between. CDR3 bases: TGTGCCAGTAGTTTCCAGGGTAGCAATCAGCCCCAGCATTTT. This codes for CASSFQGSNQPQHF.

Written as DNA, the CDR3 is TGTGCCAGCAGTTACTCGAGTCTCGGTGAAAAACTGTTTTTT. Translating it yields CASSYSSLGEKLFF. The rearrangement joins TRBV6-5 to TRBJ1-4; D remains unclear. CDR1 MNHEY and CDR2 SVGAGI come from the germline V gene. The length of the CDR3 is 14 residues. V lost 0 bases to trimming and J lost 7 bases, with 9 bases between them.

The chain employs TRBV18 and TRBJ1-2; TRBD1 is a possible D gene (5 bases). The V and J ends lost 5 bases and 3 bases respectively, with 19 bases between them. Per germline, CDR1 KGHSH and CDR2 LQKENI. The CDR3 spans 16 residues. The CDR3 here is CASSFGGTADYYGYTF. CDR3 bases: TGTGCCAGCTCATTTGGCGGGACGGCAGACTACTATGGCTACACCTTC.

CDR3 DNA sequence: TGCGCCAGCACCCGGACGACTGGGGATAGGGTCGGGGAGCTGTTTTTT. Residues: CASTRTTGDRVGELFF. This rearrangement joins TRBV5-1 to TRBJ2-2; no clear D. The V gene lost 6 bases and the J gene lost 7 bases, with 22 bases spanning the gap. Germline assignment: CDR1 SGHRS and CDR2 YFSETQ. This CDR3 region has 16 residues. Full variable domain (missing parts from reference TRBV5-1 and TRBJ2-2): KAGVTQTPRYLIKTRGQQVTLSCSPISGHRSVSWYQQTPGQGLQFLFEYFSETQRNKGNFPGRFSGRQFSNSRSEMNVSTLELGDSALYLCASTRTTGDRVGELFFGEGSRLTVL.

The rearrangement joins TRBV6-4 to TRBJ2-1; the match to TRBD2 covers 12 bases. Germline CDR1 MRHNA, CDR2 SNTAGT. CDR3 length: 15 amino acids. Trimming removed 4 bases from V and 4 bases from J; junction bases left unmatched: 2. CDR3 coding DNA: TGTGCCAGCAGTGCCGGACTAGCGGGGTACAATGAGCAGTTCTTC. Amino acid sequence: CASSAGLAGYNEQFF.

The V call is TRBV2, the J call TRBJ2-1, with a possible D match to TRBD2 (6 bases). The CDR3 has 12 amino acids. Germline CDR1 reads SNHLY; CDR2 reads FYNNEI. V dropped 8 bases and J dropped 9 bases, with 14 bases sitting between them. CDR3 sequence: CASLKASVEQFF. CDR3 in DNA: TGTGCCAGCCTAAAAGCTAGCGTTGAGCAGTTCTTC.

This chain joins TRBV18 and TRBJ2-3; D call uncertain. This CDR3 spans 13 amino acids. The ends were cut back, 0 bases at V and 3 bases at J, with 4 bases in the middle. CDR1 is KGHSH, CDR2 LQKENI, per germline. The CDR3, as DNA: TGTGCCAGCTCACCACCAGGTACAGATACGCAGTATTTT. Its protein is CASSPPGTDTQYF.

The CDR3 region has the DNA TGTGCCAGCAGCCAAGTTGGACTAGCGGGATCTTACGAGCAGTACTTC. Amino acids: CASSQVGLAGSYEQYF. The rearrangement joins TRBV4-2 to TRBJ2-7, with 12 bases matching TRBD2. Germline CDR1 is LGHNA and CDR2 is YNFKEQ. The CDR3 runs to 16 residues. J gave up 4 bases and V 1 base, and 5 bases lay outside the gene matches.

The genes are TRBV27 and TRBJ1-5; the D gene is possibly TRBD1 (6 bases). This CDR3 region has 16 residues. Germline values: CDR1 MNHEY, CDR2 SMNVEV (reference sequence). V lost 4 bases to trimming and J lost 0 bases, with 13 bases between them. The CDR3 nucleotides are TGTGCCAGCAGTTCCCTAGGGGGGCGTAGCAATCAGCCCCAGCATTTT. Translating it yields CASSSLGGRSNQPQHF.

This clone was seen once. The chain links TRBV5-1 to TRBJ2-7; 7 bases are a match to TRBD1. CDR3 length: 13 amino acids. J was trimmed by 5 bases and V by 3 bases; bases with no gene match: 5. CDR1 is SGHRS, CDR2 YFSETQ, per germline. The CDR3 region is CASSSGQRDEQYF. The CDR3 nucleotides are TGCGCCAGCAGCTCGGGACAGAGAGACGAGCAGTACTTC.

This clone was counted once. The CDR3 region has the DNA TGTGCCAGTAGTTTCTCGGACAACACTGAAGCTTTCTTT. This gives the protein CASSFSDNTEAFF. The V and J genes are TRBV19 and TRBJ1-1; D unresolved. Trimming took off 5 bases at V and 2 bases at J, with 9 bases between the two ends. This CDR3 is 13 amino acids long. CDR1 is LNHDA, CDR2 SQIVND, per germline (reference sequence).